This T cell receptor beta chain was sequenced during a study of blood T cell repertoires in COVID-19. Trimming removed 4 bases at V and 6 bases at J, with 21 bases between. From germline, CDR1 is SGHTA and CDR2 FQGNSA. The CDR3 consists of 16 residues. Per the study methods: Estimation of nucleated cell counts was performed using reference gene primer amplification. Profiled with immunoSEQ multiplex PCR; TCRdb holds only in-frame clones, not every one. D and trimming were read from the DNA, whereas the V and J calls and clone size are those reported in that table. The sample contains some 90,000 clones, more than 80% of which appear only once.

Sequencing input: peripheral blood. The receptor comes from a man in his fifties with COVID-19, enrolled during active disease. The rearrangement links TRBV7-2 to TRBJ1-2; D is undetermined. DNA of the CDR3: TGTGCCAGCAGCTCCCGCAGCCCCCAGAGGCTGGATGGCTACACCTTC. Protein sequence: CASSSRSPQRLDGYTF.